Listed here are 22 T cell receptor beta chains from one sample, sequenced in a study of T cell therapy after organ transplantation. The antigens of these receptors remain unknown. The data were produced by immunoSEQ multiplex PCR, yet TCRdb's version contains in-frame clones alone and is incomplete. The data show 45,000 to 60,000 clones, around 93% seen once. The material sequenced was CD8+ T cells from blood, taken before autologous CMV-specific T cell therapy. The receptors were gathered from a human patient who had received a solid organ transplant and had CMV disease.

V and J are TRBV13 and TRBJ2-1, with a possible D match to TRBD2 (5 bases). V was clipped by 8 bases and J by 5 bases, with 16 bases between them. The CDR3 consists of 14 residues. Germline V gene sequence: CDR1 PRHDT, CDR2 FYEKMQ (reference sequence). The CDR3 region is CASGVGGRDNEQFF. CDR3 nucleotides: TGTGCCAGCGGGGTGGGCGGGCGAGACAATGAGCAGTTCTTC.

This clone showed up just once. The J gene is TRBJ2-1, the V gene TRBV23-1; 9 nucleotides match TRBD2. TRBV23-1 is flagged as an ORF with uncertain function. Trimming removed 11 bases from V and 6 bases from J; junction bases left unmatched: 8. CDR3 length: 13 amino acids. This chain's CDR3 is CAEPRGGANEQFF. As DNA, the CDR3 is TGCGCCGAACCCCGCGGGGGGGCCAATGAGCAGTTCTTC.

The V call is TRBV4-3, the J call TRBJ1-6, with TRBD1 matching over 7 bases. Germline V gene lookup returns CDR1 LGHNA and CDR2 YSLEER. J lost 7 bases, V lost 1 base, and 4 bases had no gene match. CDR3 length: 15 amino acids. As DNA, the CDR3 is TGCGCCAGCAGCCAAGTCGGGGACAGAAATTCACCCCTCCACTTT. Residues: CASSQVGDRNSPLHF.

The V gene is TRBV7-6, the J gene TRBJ1-5; 9 positions agree with TRBD1. Unmatched junction bases numbered 18, after V lost 5 bases and J lost 7 bases. CDR1 is SGHVS, CDR2 FNYEAQ, per germline. CDR3 length: 18 residues. The CDR3 sequence: CASSRWETGTGLLQPQHF. In DNA form, the CDR3 reads TGTGCCAGCAGCCGCTGGGAGACCGGGACAGGGTTGCTGCAGCCCCAGCATTTT.

J is TRBJ1-2 and V is TRBV27; D is unclear. V shed 1 base and J shed 0 bases, with 9 bases lying between them. The CDR3 has 15 residues. CDR1 and CDR2 (germline): MNHEY, SMNVEV (reference sequence). As DNA, the CDR3 is TGTGCCAGCAGTTTATTTGTGGGTGCTAACTATGGCTACACCTTC. Translating gives CASSLFVGANYGYTF.

The DNA for the CDR3 is TGTGCCTGGAGTGACGGGTTTGACAATGAGCAGTTCTTC. Its protein product is CAWSDGFDNEQFF. The chain joins TRBV30 to TRBJ2-1; D ambiguous. The CDR3 is made up of 13 amino acids. Trimming removed 1 base from V and 5 bases from J, with 9 bases in between. The germline gives CDR1 GTSNPN, CDR2 SVGIG (reference sequence).

The V gene is TRBV6-5, the J gene TRBJ2-1; 8 bases align to TRBD2. J lost 7 bases, V lost 4 bases, and 9 bases had no gene match. CDR3 length: 15 amino acids. Germline V gene lookup returns CDR1 MNHEY and CDR2 SVGAGI. The CDR3 nucleotides are TGTGCCAGCAGTTCAACGGGGGGGCCTAAGAATGAGCAGTTCTTC. Translated, it gives CASSSTGGPKNEQFF.

The chain has TRBV2 and TRBJ1-1, with a tentative D call TRBD1 (6 bases). CDR1 is SNHLY and CDR2 is FYNNEI in the germline V gene. The CDR3 runs to 15 residues. Trimming shortened V by 4 bases and J by 5 bases, and 17 bases separated the two germline ends. Here the CDR3 DNA reads TGTGCCAGCAGTGCCCTACAGGGAAGGAGGACTGAAGCTTTCTTT. Its protein is CASSALQGRRTEAFF.

In the case of this clone: The junction differs from germline at one of its ends, possibly a read error. The chain combines TRBV6-5 with TRBJ2-1; either TRBD1 or TRBD2 may supply D (5 bases each). This CDR3 comprises 15 residues. Germline CDR1 is MNHEY and CDR2 is SVGAGI. The CDR3 sequence is CASSNSGGTNDEQFF. The DNA of the CDR3 is TGTGCCAGCAGTAACTCTGGGGGAACGAACGATGAGCAGTTCTTC.

This chain joins TRBV13 and TRBJ2-1; tentatively, D is TRBD2 (5 bases). Germline V lookup: CDR1 PRHDT, CDR2 FYEKMQ (reference sequence). The CDR3 has 15 residues. V was pared by 5 bases and J by 5 bases, with 16 bases between. Here the CDR3 DNA reads TGTGCCAGCAGCATATACCTGGCGAGGGACAATGAGCAGTTCTTC. Amino acid sequence: CASSIYLARDNEQFF.

The V call is TRBV27, the J call TRBJ2-1; 9 bases map to TRBD2. The germline V gene has CDR1 MNHEY and CDR2 SMNVEV (reference sequence). V was pared by 3 bases and J by 5 bases, with 11 bases of the junction left unmatched. The CDR3 sequence is 17 residues long. The DNA for the CDR3 is TGTGCCAGCAGTTTGCCACCCCTAGCGGGGAATAACAATGAGCAGTTCTTC. Residues: CASSLPPLAGNNNEQFF.

This chain uses TRBV6-1 with TRBJ1-4; 8 positions match TRBD1. From germline, CDR1 is MNHNS and CDR2 SASEGT. This CDR3 contains 16 residues. Trimming at V came to 4 bases and at J to 0 bases, leaving 4 bases not matched to a gene. The CDR3 spells CASSVGTGATNEKLFF. The CDR3 DNA is TGTGCCAGCAGTGTCGGGACAGGAGCAACTAATGAAAAACTGTTTTTT.

This clone was recorded once. The genes are TRBV7-6 and TRBJ1-2; no clear D gene. Deletions cut 7 bases from V and 4 bases from J, with 19 bases between. Looked up from germline, CDR1 is SGHVS and CDR2 is FNYEAQ. The CDR3 loop spans 15 amino acids. The DNA for the CDR3 is TGTGCCAGCACCCATGGGAAGGGTGCTTCCTATGGCTACACCTTC. Its translation: CASTHGKGASYGYTF. Filled out from reference TRBV7-6 and TRBJ1-2, the complete variable domain reads GAGVSQSPRYKVTKRGQDVALRCDPISGHVSLYWYRQALGQGPEFLTYFNYEAQQDKSGLPNDRFSAERPEGSISTLTIQRTEQRDSAMYRCASTHGKGASYGYTFGSGTRLTVV.

The chain links TRBV30 to TRBJ1-5; D remains ambiguous. Germline CDR1 and CDR2: GTSNPN and SVGIG (reference sequence). CDR3 length: 13 amino acids. V shed 0 bases and J shed 6 bases, with 9 bases lying between them. The CDR3 protein is CAWSVSRIQPQHF. The CDR3, as DNA: TGTGCCTGGAGTGTGTCCCGTATTCAGCCCCAGCATTTT. The whole variable domain, filled in from reference TRBV30 and TRBJ1-5, reads SQTIHQWPATLVQPVGSPLSLECTVEGTSNPNLYWYRQAAGRGLQLLFYSVGIGQISSEVPQNLSASRPQDRQFILSSKKLLLSDSGFYLCAWSVSRIQPQHFGDGTRLSIL.

The chain links TRBV7-2 to TRBJ2-7; unclear D gene. V was clipped by 5 bases and J by 2 bases, with 4 bases between them. The CDR3 sequence is 11 residues long. In germline, CDR1 is SGHTA, CDR2 FQGNSA. CDR3 nucleotides: TGTGCCAGCAGCCTTACCTACGAGCAGTACTTC. Translation: CASSLTYEQYF.

This clone came up once. The chain combines TRBV7-2 with TRBJ2-7; D uncertain. Germline V gene data show CDR1 as SGHTA and CDR2 as FQGNSA. CDR3 length: 13 amino acids. V was pared by 1 base and J by 5 bases, with 9 bases between. DNA of the CDR3: TGTGCCAGCAGCTTAGTTTCTAGGGACGAGCAGTACTTC. This codes for CASSLVSRDEQYF.

The chain couples TRBV2 to TRBJ2-1, with 7 bases matching TRBD1. After removal of 6 bases from V and 6 bases from J, the junction contained 2 bases not matched to a gene. Germline V gene sequence: CDR1 SNHLY, CDR2 FYNNEI. The CDR3 extends over 12 amino acids. CDR3 coding DNA: TGTGCCAGCAGGGGACAGACCAATGAGCAGTTCTTC. This gives the protein CASRGQTNEQFF.

The sample holds one count of this clone. The chain combines TRBV19 with TRBJ1-6; possibly TRBD1 for D (5 bases). The CDR3 is 19 amino acids. The V end was cut by 6 bases, the J end by 0 bases, with 21 bases between. Germline V lookup: CDR1 LNHDA, CDR2 SQIVND (reference sequence). CDR3 DNA: TGTGCCAGTAGCCCCGGGGCAGTGAGTTTTAGCTCCTATAATTCACCCCTCCACTTT. It is translated as CASSPGAVSFSSYNSPLHF. Full variable domain (rest looked up from reference TRBV19 and TRBJ1-6): DGGITQSPKYLFRKEGQNVTLSCEQNLNHDAMYWYRQDPGQGLRLIYYSQIVNDFQKGDIAEGYSVSREKKESFPLTVTSAQKNPTAFYLCASSPGAVSFSSYNSPLHFGNGTRLTVT.

This clone appeared a few times. The chain carries TRBV2 and TRBJ1-5, with a weak D call TRBD1 (6 bases). Trimming stripped 6 bases from V and 8 bases from J, with 17 bases between. Germline V gene data show CDR1 as SNHLY and CDR2 as FYNNEI. This CDR3 contains 14 residues. CDR3 residues: CASRSVGGLEPQHF. In DNA, the CDR3 is TGTGCCAGCAGATCGGTAGGGGGGCTTGAGCCCCAGCATTTT.

The chain uses TRBV14 and TRBJ2-5; 7 nucleotides match TRBD2. Trimming cost V 8 bases and J 11 bases; bases outside gene matches: 17. Germline CDR1 is SGHDN and CDR2 is FVKESK. CDR3 length: 14 amino acids. DNA for the CDR3: TGTGCCAGCGGGCCCGTGGGAAGCGGGGAGTGGCAGTACTTC. It codes for CASGPVGSGEWQYF.

V usage is TRBV10-3 and J usage is TRBJ2-7; D possibly corresponds to TRBD2 (5 bases). Trimming removed 0 bases from V and 3 bases from J, with 12 bases in between. The CDR3 totals 15 residues. Per the germline V gene, CDR1 is ENHRY and CDR2 is SYGVKD. CDR3 sequence (DNA): TGTGCCATCAGTGAGTCGGAGGAACAGAACTACGAGCAGTACTTC. It yields the protein CAISESEEQNYEQYF.

V and J are TRBV7-9 and TRBJ2-7, with TRBD1 as a possible D gene (6 bases). Germline CDR1 and CDR2: SEHNR and FQNEAQ (reference sequence). The CDR3 extends over 15 amino acids. Trimming took off 5 bases at V and 2 bases at J, with 16 bases between the two ends. The DNA of the CDR3 is TGTGCCAGCAGCCCCCGGCAGGGGCAAACCTACGAGCAGTACTTC. Its translation: CASSPRQGQTYEQYF.